This entry describes one TCR beta chain. Its antigen is still unknown. This entry is derived from a study of cytomegalovirus exposure and HLA in healthy donors. Overall study findings and caveats: In an earlier analysis, most TCR beta V segments were productive about 90% or about 30% of the time.

PCR amplification relied on 60 Vbeta primers (plus 13 Jbeta primers). Sequenced by immunoSEQ multiplex PCR; TCRdb stores in-frame clones only, minus some. Seen here are about 160,000 clones, about 79% observed once, and the top ten hold about 0.93%. This TCR was sampled from a woman in her fifties or sixties in good health and CMV-seropositive. What was sequenced was PBMCs.

DNA of the CDR3: TGTGCCAGCAGCTTCGTCAATGAGCAGTTCTTC. Its protein is CASSFVNEQFF. The chain couples TRBV7-2 to TRBJ2-1; D gene ambiguous. CDR1 is SGHTA and CDR2 is FQGNSA in the germline V gene. The CDR3 is 11 amino acids. V dropped 3 bases and J dropped 6 bases, with 3 bases sitting between them. Filled out from reference TRBV7-2 and TRBJ2-1, the complete variable domain reads GAGVSQSPSNKVTEKGKDVELRCDPISGHTALYWYRQSLGQGLEFLIYFQGNSAPDKSGLPSDRFSAERTGGSVSTLTIQRTQQEDSAVYLCASSFVNEQFFGPGTRLTVL.